This T cell receptor (beta chain) was retrieved from a study of T cell responses to AZD1222 COVID-19 vaccine. Across the study: Second doses that came at about 4 or about 12 weeks were put together.

Repertoires were generated with immunoSEQ multiplex PCR, while TCRdb's copy carries only in-frame clones and drops some. The table records 80,000 or so clones, nearly 90% of them present only once. This TCR came from an adult in good health. The specimen was peripheral blood, collected on day 0 of AZD1222 vaccination.

Here the CDR3 reads CASRRGIRGYTF. The DNA for the CDR3 is TGCGCCAGCAGGAGGGGTATACGTGGCTACACCTTC. This sequence joins TRBV10-1 and TRBJ1-2, with D perhaps matching TRBD1 (5 bases). The length of the CDR3 is 12 residues. V lost 6 bases and J 7 bases, leaving 12 bases between the germline ends. Germline V gene data show CDR1 as WNHNN and CDR2 as SYGVQD (reference sequence).